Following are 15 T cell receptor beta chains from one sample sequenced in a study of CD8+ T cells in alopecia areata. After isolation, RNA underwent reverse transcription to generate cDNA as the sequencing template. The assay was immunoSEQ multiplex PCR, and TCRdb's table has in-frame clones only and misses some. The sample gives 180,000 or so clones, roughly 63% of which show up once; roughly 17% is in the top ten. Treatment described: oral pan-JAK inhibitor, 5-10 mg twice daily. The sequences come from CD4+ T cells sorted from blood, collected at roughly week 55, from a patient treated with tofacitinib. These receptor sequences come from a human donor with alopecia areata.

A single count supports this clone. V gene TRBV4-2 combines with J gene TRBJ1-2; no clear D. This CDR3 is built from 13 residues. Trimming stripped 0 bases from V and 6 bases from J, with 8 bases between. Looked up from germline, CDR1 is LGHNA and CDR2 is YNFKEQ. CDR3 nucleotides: TGTGCCAGCAGCCAAGAGTCGAGAAATGGCTACACCTTC. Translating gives CASSQESRNGYTF.

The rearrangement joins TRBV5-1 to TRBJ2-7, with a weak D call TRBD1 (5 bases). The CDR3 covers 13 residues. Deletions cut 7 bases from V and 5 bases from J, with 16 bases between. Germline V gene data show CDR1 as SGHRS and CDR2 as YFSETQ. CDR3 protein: CASSQGFGHEQYF. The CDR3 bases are TGCGCCAGCTCCCAGGGTTTTGGCCACGAGCAGTACTTC. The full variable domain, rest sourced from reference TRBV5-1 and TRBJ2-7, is KAGVTQTPRYLIKTRGQQVTLSCSPISGHRSVSWYQQTPGQGLQFLFEYFSETQRNKGNFPGRFSGRQFSNSRSEMNVSTLELGDSALYLCASSQGFGHEQYFGPGTRLTVT.

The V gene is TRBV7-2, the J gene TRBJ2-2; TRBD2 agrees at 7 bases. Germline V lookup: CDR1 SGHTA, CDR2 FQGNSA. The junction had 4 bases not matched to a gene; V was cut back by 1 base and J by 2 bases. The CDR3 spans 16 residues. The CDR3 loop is CASSLDSGVNTGELFF. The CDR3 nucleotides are TGTGCCAGCAGCTTAGACAGCGGGGTAAACACCGGGGAGCTGTTTTTT.

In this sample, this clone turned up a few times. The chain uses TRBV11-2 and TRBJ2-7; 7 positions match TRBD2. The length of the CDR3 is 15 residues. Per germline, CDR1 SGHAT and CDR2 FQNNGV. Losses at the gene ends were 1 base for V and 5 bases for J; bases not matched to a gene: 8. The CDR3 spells CASSLALGRGDEQYF. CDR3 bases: TGTGCCAGCAGCTTAGCGCTGGGACGGGGGGACGAGCAGTACTTC.

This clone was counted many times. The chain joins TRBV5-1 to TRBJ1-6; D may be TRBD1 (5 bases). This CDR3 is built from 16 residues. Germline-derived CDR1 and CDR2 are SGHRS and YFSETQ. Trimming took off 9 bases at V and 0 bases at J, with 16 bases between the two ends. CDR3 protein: CAIEFGQSSYNSPLHF. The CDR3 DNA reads TGCGCCATTGAATTCGGACAAAGCTCCTATAATTCACCCCTCCACTTT.

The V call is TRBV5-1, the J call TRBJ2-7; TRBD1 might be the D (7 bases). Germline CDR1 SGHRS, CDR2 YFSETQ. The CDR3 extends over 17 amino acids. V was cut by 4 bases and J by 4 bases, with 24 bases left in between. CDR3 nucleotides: TGCGCCAGCAGCCCGGGGGCTGGACCTACAGGGGCATACGAGCAGTACTTC. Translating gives CASSPGAGPTGAYEQYF.

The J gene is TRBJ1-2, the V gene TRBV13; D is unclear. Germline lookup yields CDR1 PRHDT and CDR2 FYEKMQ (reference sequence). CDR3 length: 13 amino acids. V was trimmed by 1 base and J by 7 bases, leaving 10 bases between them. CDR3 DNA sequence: TGTGCCAGCAGCTTAGAAGGGATCAGTGGCTACACCTTC. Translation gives CASSLEGISGYTF.

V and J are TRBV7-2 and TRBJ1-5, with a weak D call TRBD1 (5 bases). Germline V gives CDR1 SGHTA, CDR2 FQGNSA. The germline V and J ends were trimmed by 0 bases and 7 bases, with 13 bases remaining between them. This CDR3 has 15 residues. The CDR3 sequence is CASSLAGRDGQPQHF. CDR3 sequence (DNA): TGTGCCAGCAGCTTAGCTGGCAGGGATGGGCAGCCCCAGCATTTT.

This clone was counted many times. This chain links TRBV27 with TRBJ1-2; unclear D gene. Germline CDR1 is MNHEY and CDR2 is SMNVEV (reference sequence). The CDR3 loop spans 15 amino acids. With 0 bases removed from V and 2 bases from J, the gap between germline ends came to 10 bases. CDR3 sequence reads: CASSLSGNGNYGYTF. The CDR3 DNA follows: TGTGCCAGCAGTTTATCGGGCAACGGAAACTATGGCTACACCTTC.

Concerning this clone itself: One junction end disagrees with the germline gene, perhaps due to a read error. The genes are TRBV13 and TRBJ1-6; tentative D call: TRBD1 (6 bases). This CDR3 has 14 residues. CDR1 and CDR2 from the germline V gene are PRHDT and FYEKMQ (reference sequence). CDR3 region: CASSVGQGNSPLHF. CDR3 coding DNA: TGTGCCAGCAGCGTAGGGCAGGGGAATTCACCCCTCCACTTT.

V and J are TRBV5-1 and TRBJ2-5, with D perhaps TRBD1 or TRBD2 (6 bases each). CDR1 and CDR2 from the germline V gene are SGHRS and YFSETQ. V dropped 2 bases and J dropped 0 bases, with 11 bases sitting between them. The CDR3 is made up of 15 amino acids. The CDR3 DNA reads TGCGCCAGCAGCTTACGGGGGCAGTACCAAGAGACCCAGTACTTC. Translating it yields CASSLRGQYQETQYF.

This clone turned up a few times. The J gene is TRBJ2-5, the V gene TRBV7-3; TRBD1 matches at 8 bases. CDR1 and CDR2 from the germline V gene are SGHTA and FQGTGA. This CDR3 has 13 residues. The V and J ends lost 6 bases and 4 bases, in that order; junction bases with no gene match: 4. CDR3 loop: CASRLRGRETQYF. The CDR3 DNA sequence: TGTGCCAGCAGACTCAGGGGGCGAGAGACCCAGTACTTC.

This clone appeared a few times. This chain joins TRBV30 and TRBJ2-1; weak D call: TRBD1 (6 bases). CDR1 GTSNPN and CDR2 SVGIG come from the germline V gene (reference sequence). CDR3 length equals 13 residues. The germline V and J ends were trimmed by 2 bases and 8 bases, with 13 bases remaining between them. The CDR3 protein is CAWSFQGIDEQFF. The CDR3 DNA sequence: TGTGCCTGGAGTTTTCAGGGGATCGATGAGCAGTTCTTC.

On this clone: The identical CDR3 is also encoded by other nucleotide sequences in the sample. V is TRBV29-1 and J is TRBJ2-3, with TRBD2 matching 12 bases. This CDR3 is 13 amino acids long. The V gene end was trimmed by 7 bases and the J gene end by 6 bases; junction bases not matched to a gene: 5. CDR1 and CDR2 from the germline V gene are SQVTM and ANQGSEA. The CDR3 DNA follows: TGCAGCGCTCTAGCGGGGGGGCTCGATACGCAGTATTTT. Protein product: CSALAGGLDTQYF.

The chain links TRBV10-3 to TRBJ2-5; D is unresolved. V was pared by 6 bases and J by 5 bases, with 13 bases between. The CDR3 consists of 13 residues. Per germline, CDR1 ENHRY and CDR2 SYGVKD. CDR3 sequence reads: CAISTARKETQYF. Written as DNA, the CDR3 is TGTGCCATCAGCACGGCTCGGAAGGAGACCCAGTACTTC.